This T cell receptor (beta chain) is from a study of control samples from healthy donors and cancer patients. This clone was detected only once. Assay: immunoSEQ multiplex PCR; the TCRdb copy retains only in-frame clones and omits some. This table holds some 35,000 clones, about 93% found once. Germline V CDR1 and CDR2: SGHDT, YYEEEE. Trimming removed 2 bases from V and 5 bases from J; junction bases left unmatched: 7. The CDR3 extends over 16 amino acids. Sequences were obtained from PBMCs. This sequence joins TRBV5-6 and TRBJ1-1; TRBD1 matches at 12 bases. The sequence derives from a man aged 40-55 years with colorectal cancer. DNA for the CDR3: TGTGCCAGCAGCTTCCGGGACAGGGGGCGCCGGACTGAAGCTTTCTTT. The encoded protein is CASSFRDRGRRTEAFF.